This T cell receptor beta chain appears in the sequencing data of a study of T cell responses to AZD1222 COVID-19 vaccine. Of note for this clone: Its antigen is as yet unknown.

There are 14 residues in the CDR3. Trimming stripped 7 bases from V and 1 base from J, with 14 bases between. CDR1 is SGHAT and CDR2 is FQNNGV in the germline V gene. Generated by immunoSEQ multiplex PCR, the TCRdb table keeps only in-frame clones and is missing some. The table shows 95,000 to 150,000 clones, with about nine tenths occurring only once. Overall study results and limits: No day 14 peak samples; only post-peak repertoires were characterized. Spike was spanned by vaccine-associated CD4 TCRs, which were dominant at 160-218 and 743-854.

The sequencing used peripheral blood, collected on day 0 of AZD1222 vaccination. V is TRBV11-2 and J is TRBJ2-7; D is perhaps TRBD1 (6 bases). The sequence came from an adult in good health. CDR3 bases: TGTGCCAGCACCTACAACAGGGATTCCTACGAGCAGTACTTC. Its protein is CASTYNRDSYEQYF. Full variable domain (missing parts from reference TRBV11-2 and TRBJ2-7): EAGVAQSPRYKIIEKRQSVAFWCNPISGHATLYWYQQILGQGPKLLIQFQNNGVVDDSQLPKDRFSAERLKGVDSTLKIQPAKLEDSAVYLCASTYNRDSYEQYFGPGTRLTVT.